Listed below are T cell receptor beta chains from one sample, sequenced in a study of CD8 T cells in ankylosing spondylitis. TCRdb called the 5' RACE reads again in MiXCR, with one record for every CDR3 protein. The sample has 90,000 to 120,000 distinct CDR3 sequences, less than 25% seen once. Sequences were obtained from synovial fluid, either unsorted or a sorted T cell fraction (not recorded which). These receptors originate from a male donor with ankylosing spondylitis. Each CDR3 is given without its conserved first and last residue.

CDR3 protein,V gene,J gene
ASSQDLAVEAF,TRBV4-2,TRBJ1-1
SARDSFHGPEQY,TRBV20-1,TRBJ2-7
ASSFTGEDNSPLH,TRBV5-1,TRBJ1-6
ASRDSGISTDTQY,TRBV5-1,TRBJ2-3
SALPGTGLWSEQF,TRBV20-1,TRBJ2-1
SARASASYNEQF,TRBV20-1,TRBJ2-1
SVKRGTYNEQF,TRBV29-1,TRBJ2-1
AISGGLAEAYEQY,TRBV10-3,TRBJ2-7
ASRDTGVSNNEQF,TRBV5-1,TRBJ2-1
ASGSRRTSGNTIY,TRBV12-5,TRBJ1-3